The 11 T cell receptor beta chains below were found in one sample sequenced in a study of CD8 T cells in Susac syndrome (dated by TCRdb to between 2019 and 2020). The library was prepared using the immunoSEQ multiplex PCR assay. RNA was extracted using the RNeasy kit, and roughly 0.5 to 1 ug of the RNA was reverse transcribed with random hexamers. In-frame beta chains were kept once TCRdb had trimmed the public reads at Q25 with fastp and called clones with MiXCR. Entries that share a CDR3 protein sequence are merged under the most common genes and DNA. This sample gives some 170,000 distinct CDR3 sequences in total; about 94% of them show up just once. 0.099% of the sample goes to the ten largest clones. Sequenced material: CD4+ T cells from PBMCs. The source is a human donor with Susac syndrome.

The chain uses TRBV18 and TRBJ2-6; 9 positions match TRBD1. CDR1 and CDR2 (germline): KGHSH, LQKENI. Trimming at V came to 3 bases and at J to 0 bases, leaving 12 bases not matched to a gene. This CDR3 spans 20 amino acids. CDR3 sequence reads: CASSPSGRGQGYSGANVLTF. The CDR3 DNA reads TGTGCCAGCTCACCTTCCGGACGGGGACAGGGCTACTCTGGGGCCAACGTCCTGACTTTC.

The rearrangement joins TRBV30 to TRBJ1-1, with no clear D. The CDR3 is made up of 13 amino acids. The V gene lost 1 base and the J gene lost 3 bases, with 9 bases spanning the gap. Germline V CDR1 and CDR2: GTSNPN, SVGIG (reference sequence). The CDR3 sequence: CAWSGNSDTEAFF. In nucleotides, the CDR3 is TGTGCCTGGAGTGGGAATTCGGACACTGAAGCTTTCTTT.

The table lists this clonotype with a count of one. The CDR3 sequence is CASSMFWPQHF. As DNA, the CDR3 is TGTGCCAGCAGCATGTTCTGGCCCCAGCATTTT. The chain employs TRBV14 and TRBJ1-5, with D unresolved. The V end was cut by 5 bases, the J end by 9 bases, with 8 bases between. The V gene's germline CDR1 is SGHDN and CDR2 FVKESK. The CDR3 is 11 amino acids.

This sequence joins TRBV28 and TRBJ1-1, with D unresolved. The CDR3 contains 13 residues. The V and J ends lost 6 bases and 0 bases respectively, with 8 bases between them. The germline gives CDR1 MDHEN, CDR2 SYDVKM. For the CDR3, the DNA is TGTGCCAGCAGGGGCAGGATGAACACTGAAGCTTTCTTT. Translating gives CASRGRMNTEAFF.

J is TRBJ2-1 and V is TRBV14; TRBD2 matches at 10 bases. V lost 6 bases to trimming and J lost 9 bases; unmatched junction nucleotides: 8. The CDR3 contains 14 residues. CDR1 is SGHDN and CDR2 is FVKESK in the germline V gene. The CDR3 region has the DNA TGTGCCAGCAGTGCTAGCGGGAGCGGAGTTGAGCAGTTCTTC. This translates into CASSASGSGVEQFF.

The CDR3, as DNA: TGCAGCGTTGCGATGTTACAGAGGACTGAAGCTTTCTTT. Amino acid sequence: CSVAMLQRTEAFF. J is TRBJ1-1 and V is TRBV29-1; D is uncertain. The CDR3 runs 13 residues. V lost 4 bases to trimming and J lost 5 bases, with 14 bases between them. Germline-derived CDR1 and CDR2 are SQVTM and ANQGSEA. Filled out from reference TRBV29-1 and TRBJ1-1, the complete variable domain reads SAVISQKPSRDICQRGTSLTIQCQVDSQVTMMFWYRQQPGQSLTLIATANQGSEATYESGFVIDKFPISRPNLTFSTLTVSNMSPEDSSIYLCSVAMLQRTEAFFGQGTRLTVV.

This clonotype was seen only a few times. The chain combines TRBV5-1 with TRBJ2-4; the match to TRBD1 covers 11 bases. In germline, CDR1 is SGHRS, CDR2 YFSETQ. V dropped 5 bases and J dropped 7; count of bases not matched to a gene: 5. The CDR3 runs to 14 residues. The CDR3 DNA follows: TGCGCCAGCAGAGGACAGGGGGCTTCGAACATTCAGTACTTC. It is translated as CASRGQGASNIQYF.

The V call is TRBV21-1, the J call TRBJ2-7; the listed D gene, TRBD1, was not tested against the DNA. TRBV21-1 is recorded as a pseudogene. This CDR3 has 16 amino acids. The CDR3 nucleotides are TGTGCCAGCAGCGAGGGGGACAGGGGGAGTTCATACGAGCAGTACTTC. Its protein product is CASSEGDRGSSYEQYF.

J is TRBJ2-1 and V is TRBV7-2; the match to TRBD2 covers 12 bases. CDR1 and CDR2 from the germline V gene are SGHTA and FQGNSA. This CDR3 region has 13 residues. Trimming removed 7 bases from V and 8 bases from J; junction bases left unmatched: 3. The CDR3 region is CASMTSGSDEQFF. The CDR3 DNA is TGTGCCAGCATGACTAGCGGGAGTGATGAGCAGTTCTTC.

The rearrangement joins TRBV16 to TRBJ2-7; the match to TRBD1 covers 9 bases. The V gene's germline CDR1 is KGHSY and CDR2 FQNENV. V lost 0 bases, J lost 6 bases, and 3 bases stayed unmatched. The CDR3 consists of 14 residues. The CDR3 here is CASSQSMTGGEQYF. In DNA form, the CDR3 reads TGTGCCAGCAGCCAATCTATGACAGGGGGCGAGCAGTACTTC.

The chain links TRBV20-1 to TRBJ1-2, with TRBD1 matching 11 bases. The CDR3 consists of 16 residues. Germline CDR1 is DFQATT and CDR2 is SNEGSKA (reference sequence). J was trimmed by 6 bases and V by 6 bases; bases with no gene match: 15. The CDR3 coding sequence is TGCAGTGCCCCCGGGACAGGGGGTACTCGCGCTCATGGCTACACCTTC. It specifies CSAPGTGGTRAHGYTF.